The subject of this entry is one TCR beta chain. The germline V and J ends were trimmed by 6 bases and 6 bases, with 9 bases remaining between them. Germline CDR1 is MNHEY and CDR2 is SVGEGT. The CDR3 consists of 12 residues. The sample is drawn from a study of blood T cells in healthy people across ages. Using a J-beta primer mix together with a sample-barcoded 5' primer, a second PCR was run for about 7 to 12 cycles. TCRdb analysed the 5' RACE reads with MiXCR anew, one entry per CDR3 protein. The sample carries around 1,900,000 distinct CDR3 sequences, 30% to 40% recorded once. This receptor was taken from a human donor in good health. The sample taken for sequencing was blood. The rearrangement uses TRBV6-2 or TRBV6-3 and TRBJ2-1; TRBD1 is a possible D gene (6 bases). CDR3 coding DNA: TGTGCCAGCAGGACAGGACTCAATGAGCAGTTCTTC. This translates into CASRTGLNEQFF.